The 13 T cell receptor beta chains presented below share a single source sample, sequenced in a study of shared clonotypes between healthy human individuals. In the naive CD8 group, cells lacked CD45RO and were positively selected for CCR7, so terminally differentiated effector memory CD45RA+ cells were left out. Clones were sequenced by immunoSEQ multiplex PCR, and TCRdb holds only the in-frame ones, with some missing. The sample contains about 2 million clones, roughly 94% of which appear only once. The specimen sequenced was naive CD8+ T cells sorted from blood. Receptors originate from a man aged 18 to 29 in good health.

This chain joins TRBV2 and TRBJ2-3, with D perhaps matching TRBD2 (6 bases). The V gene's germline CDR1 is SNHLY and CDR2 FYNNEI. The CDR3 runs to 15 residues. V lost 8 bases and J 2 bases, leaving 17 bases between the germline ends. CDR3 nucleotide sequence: TGTGCCAGCCCTACCTCCGGGGGTTTCACAGATACGCAGTATTTT. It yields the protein CASPTSGGFTDTQYF.

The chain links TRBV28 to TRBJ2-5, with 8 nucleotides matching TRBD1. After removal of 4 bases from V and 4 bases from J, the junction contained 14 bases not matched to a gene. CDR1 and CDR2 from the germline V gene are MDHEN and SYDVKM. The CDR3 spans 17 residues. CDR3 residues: CASSSLGETGVTETQYF. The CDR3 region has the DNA TGTGCCAGCAGTTCTTTGGGAGAGACAGGGGTAACAGAGACCCAGTACTTC.

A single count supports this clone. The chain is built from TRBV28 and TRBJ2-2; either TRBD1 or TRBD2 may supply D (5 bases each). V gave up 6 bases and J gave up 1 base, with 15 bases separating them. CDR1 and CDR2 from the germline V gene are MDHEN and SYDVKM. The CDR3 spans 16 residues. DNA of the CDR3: TGTGCCAGCAGGCAAGGGACGGAATTGAACACCGGGGAGCTGTTTTTT. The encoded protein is CASRQGTELNTGELFF.

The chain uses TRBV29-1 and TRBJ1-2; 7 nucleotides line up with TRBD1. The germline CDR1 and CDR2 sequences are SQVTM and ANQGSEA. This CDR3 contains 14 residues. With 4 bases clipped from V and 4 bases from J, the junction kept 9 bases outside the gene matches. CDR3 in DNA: TGCAGCGTTGGATCTACAGGGGTGGTCTATGGCTACACCTTC. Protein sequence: CSVGSTGVVYGYTF.

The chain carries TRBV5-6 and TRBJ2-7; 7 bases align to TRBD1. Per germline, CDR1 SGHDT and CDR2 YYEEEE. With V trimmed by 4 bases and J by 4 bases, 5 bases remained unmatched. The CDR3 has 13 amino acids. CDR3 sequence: CASSPTGWYEQYF. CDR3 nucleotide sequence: TGTGCCAGCAGCCCGACAGGGTGGTACGAGCAGTACTTC.

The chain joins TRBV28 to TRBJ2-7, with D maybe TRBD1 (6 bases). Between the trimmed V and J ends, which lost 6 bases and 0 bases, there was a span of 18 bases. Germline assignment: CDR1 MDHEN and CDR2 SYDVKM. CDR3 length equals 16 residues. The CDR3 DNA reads TGTGCCAGCAGAAACCCCGACAGGAGCCCCTCCTACGAGCAGTACTTC. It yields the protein CASRNPDRSPSYEQYF.

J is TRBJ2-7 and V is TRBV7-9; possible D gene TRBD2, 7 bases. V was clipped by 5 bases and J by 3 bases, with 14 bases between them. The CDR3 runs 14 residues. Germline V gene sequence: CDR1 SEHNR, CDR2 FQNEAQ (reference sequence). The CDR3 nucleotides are TGTGCCAGCAGCCCCTCCGGGGGGCTCTACGAGCAGTACTTC. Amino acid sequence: CASSPSGGLYEQYF.

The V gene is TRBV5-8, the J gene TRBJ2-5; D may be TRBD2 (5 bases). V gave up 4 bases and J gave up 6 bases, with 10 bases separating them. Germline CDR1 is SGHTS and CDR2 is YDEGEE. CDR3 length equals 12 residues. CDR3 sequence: CASSRDLKTQYF. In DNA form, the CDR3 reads TGTGCCAGCAGCCGGGATCTAAAGACCCAGTACTTC.

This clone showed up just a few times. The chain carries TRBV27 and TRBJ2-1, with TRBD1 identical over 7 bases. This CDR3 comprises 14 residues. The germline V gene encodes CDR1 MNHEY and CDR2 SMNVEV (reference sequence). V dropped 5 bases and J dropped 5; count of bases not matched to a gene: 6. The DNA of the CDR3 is TGTGCCAGCAGTCAGTCCGGGACAGACAATGAGCAGTTCTTC. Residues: CASSQSGTDNEQFF.

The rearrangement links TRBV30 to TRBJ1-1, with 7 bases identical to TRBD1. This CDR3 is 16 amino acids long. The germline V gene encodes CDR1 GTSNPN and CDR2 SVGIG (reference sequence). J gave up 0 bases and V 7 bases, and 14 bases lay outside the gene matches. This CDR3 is CAYLDRAQPLNTEAFF. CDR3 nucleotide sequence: TGTGCCTACTTAGACAGGGCGCAGCCCTTGAACACTGAAGCTTTCTTT.

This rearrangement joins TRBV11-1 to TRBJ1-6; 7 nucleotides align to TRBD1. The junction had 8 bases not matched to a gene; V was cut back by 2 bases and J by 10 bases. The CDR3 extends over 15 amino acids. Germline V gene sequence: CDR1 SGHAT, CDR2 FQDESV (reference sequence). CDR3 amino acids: CASSLSRGQRSPLHF. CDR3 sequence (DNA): TGTGCCAGCAGCTTATCTAGGGGGCAGAGATCACCCCTCCACTTT.

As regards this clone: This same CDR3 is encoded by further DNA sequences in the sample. The CDR3 here is CASSVEDTGELFF. CDR3 nucleotides: TGTGCCAGCAGCGTTGAGGACACCGGGGAGCTGTTTTTT. V usage is TRBV9 and J usage is TRBJ2-2, with D unclear. From germline, CDR1 is SGDLS and CDR2 YYNGEE. Trimming shortened V by 2 bases and J by 3 bases, and 5 bases separated the two germline ends. The CDR3 has 13 residues. The whole variable domain, filled in from reference TRBV9 and TRBJ2-2, reads DSGVTQTPKHLITATGQRVTLRCSPRSGDLSVYWYQQSLDQGLQFLIQYYNGEERAKGNILERFSAQQFPDLHSELNLSSLELGDSALYFCASSVEDTGELFFGEGSRLTVL.

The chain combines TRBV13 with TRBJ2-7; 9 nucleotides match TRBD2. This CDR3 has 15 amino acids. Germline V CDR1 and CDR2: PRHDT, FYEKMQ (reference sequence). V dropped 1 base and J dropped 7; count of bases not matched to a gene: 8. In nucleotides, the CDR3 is TGTGCCAGCAGCTTAGCCGAGCGGGGGGCGGGAGAGCAGTACTTC. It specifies CASSLAERGAGEQYF.